Following are 10 T cell receptor beta chains from one sample sequenced in a study of cytomegalovirus exposure and HLA in healthy donors. Use of 60 Vbeta and 13 Jbeta primers characterized the PCR. Profiled with immunoSEQ multiplex PCR; TCRdb holds only in-frame clones, not every one. The sample has more than 90,000 clones; nearly 75% are singletons. The sequenced sample consisted of PBMCs. All receptors derive from a man in his thirties or forties in good health and CMV-seropositive.

The chain links TRBV7-9 to TRBJ2-1; 9 nucleotides line up with TRBD2. The CDR3 extends over 18 amino acids. V dropped 2 bases and J dropped 2; count of bases not matched to a gene: 10. Germline loops: CDR1 SEHNR, CDR2 FQNEAQ (reference sequence). This CDR3 reads CASSLRGGGAFAYNEQFF. DNA of the CDR3: TGTGCCAGCAGCTTAAGGGGCGGGGGGGCCTTCGCCTACAATGAGCAGTTCTTC.

The rearrangement links TRBV14 to TRBJ1-2; D is uncertain. CDR1 is SGHDN and CDR2 is FVKESK in the germline V gene. V lost 1 base and J lost 4, with 16 bases in between. This CDR3 has 16 residues. The DNA for the CDR3 is TGTGCCAGCAGCCAAGCATCGGGAGGCCAAGGCTATGGCTACACCTTC. It translates to CASSQASGGQGYGYTF.

The rearrangement uses TRBV13 and TRBJ1-1; no clear D gene. The V end lost 3 bases, the J end lost 5 bases, and 13 bases lay between the germline ends. The CDR3 totals 14 residues. Germline V lookup: CDR1 PRHDT, CDR2 FYEKMQ (reference sequence). CDR3 sequence: CASSLGARGTEAFF. CDR3 DNA: TGTGCCAGCAGCTTGGGTGCCCGGGGAACTGAAGCTTTCTTT.

The chain carries TRBV7-9 and TRBJ2-5; TRBD2 aligns across 9 bases. This CDR3 comprises 14 residues. Looked up from germline, CDR1 is SEHNR and CDR2 is FQNEAQ (reference sequence). V was clipped by 4 bases and J by 5 bases; unmatched bases: 5. The CDR3 loop reads CASSSRTSVETQYF. CDR3 nucleotide sequence: TGTGCCAGCAGCTCCCGGACTAGCGTGGAGACCCAGTACTTC.

This chain's CDR3 is CATALEGGQPQHF. The CDR3, as DNA: TGTGCCACCGCCCTGGAGGGTGGTCAGCCCCAGCATTTT. The V call is TRBV6-5, the J call TRBJ1-5; D is ambiguous. V was shortened by 10 bases and J by 6 bases, with 16 bases between the two germline ends. CDR1 is MNHEY, CDR2 SVGAGI, per germline. The length of the CDR3 is 13 residues.

Regarding this clone: The sample has other DNA sequences that encode this CDR3 too. This chain joins TRBV18 and TRBJ1-5, with 8 bases fitting TRBD1. The length of the CDR3 is 15 residues. CDR1 is KGHSH and CDR2 is LQKENI in the germline V gene. The ends lost 3 bases at V and 2 bases at J; junction bases unmatched: 3. This chain's CDR3 is CASSPGTGGNQPQHF. CDR3 nucleotide sequence: TGTGCCAGCTCACCGGGGACAGGTGGCAATCAGCCCCAGCATTTT.

This sequence joins TRBV7-9 and TRBJ2-1; D is perhaps TRBD1 (6 bases). Trimming removed 5 bases from V and 8 bases from J, with 16 bases in between. Germline V gene sequence: CDR1 SEHNR, CDR2 FQNEAQ (reference sequence). The CDR3 loop spans 14 amino acids. This CDR3 is CASSTGSTADEQFF. CDR3 DNA: TGTGCCAGCAGCACAGGGTCAACGGCGGATGAGCAGTTCTTC.

The CDR3: CASSYTSGGAGNEQFF. The CDR3 DNA reads TGTGCCAGCAGCTACACTAGCGGGGGGGCGGGGAATGAGCAGTTCTTC. This sequence joins TRBV7-2 and TRBJ2-1; 13 nucleotides align to TRBD2. The CDR3 is 16 residues long. CDR1 is SGHTA and CDR2 is FQGNSA in the germline V gene. The J segment lost 7 bases and the V segment lost 4 bases, leaving 7 bases of the junction unmatched.

In its sample, this clone was seen once. The chain has TRBV4-2 and TRBJ2-7, with 8 bases matching TRBD1. CDR3 length: 13 amino acids. CDR1 and CDR2 from the germline V gene are LGHNA and YNFKEQ. V lost 4 bases and J lost 2; bases outside the gene matches: 1. The DNA of the CDR3 is TGTGCCAGCAGCCGGGACAGGACCTACGAGCAGTACTTC. Its translation: CASSRDRTYEQYF.

The J gene is TRBJ2-7, the V gene TRBV21-1; the table's TRBD1 call for D was not verified on the DNA. TRBV21-1 is deemed a pseudogene. CDR3 length: 14 residues. DNA for the CDR3: TGTGCCAGCAGAGGCAGGGGGCTGAACTACGAGCAGTACTTC. Residues: CASRGRGLNYEQYF.